This TCR beta chain is from a study of response to subunit inactivated influenza vaccine. Broader study findings: A suggestion made by the authors is that each seasonal influenza vaccination recruits few new T cells.

The table lists this clonotype with many counts. Its antigen is undetermined. This CDR3 is 16 amino acids long. Trimming left V 5 bases short and J 6 bases short, with 19 bases between. Germline loops: CDR1 MDHEN, CDR2 SYDVKM. Each CDR3 protein gets one entry after TCRdb re-called the RT-PCR reads with MiXCR. The sample carries 150,000 to 200,000 distinct CDR3 sequences, roughly 10% recorded once. This chain connects TRBV28 to TRBJ2-2; D is uncertain. The starting material was CD8+ T cells sorted from PBMCs, obtained around 25 months after vaccination. The receptor was derived from a man aged 50 to 75 who received an inactivated influenza vaccine. This CDR3 reads CASSPPPGSASGELFF. DNA of the CDR3: TGTGCCAGCAGTCCCCCTCCGGGCAGTGCGTCCGGGGAGCTGTTTTTT.